This TCR beta chain was retrieved from a study of vaccination effects on CD4 cells after COVID-19. Germline CDR1 and CDR2: MNHNY and SVGAGI (reference sequence). CDR3 length: 14 amino acids. V lost 5 bases and J lost 4; bases outside the gene matches: 6. In regard to this clone: Its antigen is undetermined.

TCRdb's copy holds only in-frame clones and misses some; the assay was immunoSEQ multiplex PCR. The sample lists 25,000 to 35,000 clones; around 85% were seen once. Under the ViraFEST assay, PBMC were stimulated with viral peptide pools so that antigen-specific CD4+ T cells expanded. Sequencing was performed afterwards. Following a 10-day culture, CD4+ T cells were purified. Vaccine administered to participants consisted of two doses of either BNT162b2 or mRNA-1273. The study found no prior SARS-CoV-2 infection in the vaccine recipients, who tested negative for nucleocapsid antibodies. A density of roughly 2 million PBMC per well was used; these cells were cultured with around 11 IU/ml IL-2 and 10 ug/ml peptides.

The sample consisted of CD4+ T cells from PBMCs cultured with SARS-CoV-2 spike peptides, taken after COVID-19 vaccination. The J gene is TRBJ2-5, the V gene TRBV6-6; 8 bases are a match to TRBD1. This TCR derives from a human donor who received a COVID-19 vaccine. Some clones in this sample may be carry-over from other donors' samples. CDR3 in amino acids: CASSGETGAETQYF. CDR3 sequence (DNA): TGTGCCAGCAGTGGAGAGACAGGGGCAGAGACCCAGTACTTC.